Sequencing of this T cell receptor beta chain was carried out in a study of a mutant IDH1 vaccine in newly diagnosed glioma. Trimming pared 1 base from V and 3 bases from J, leaving 11 bases between. CDR3 length equals 15 residues. Per the germline V gene, CDR1 is SGDLS and CDR2 is YYNGEE. TCRdb's copy holds only in-frame clones and misses some; the assay was immunoSEQ multiplex PCR. The data hold about 92,000 clones, with about 83% observed a single time. Time point here: baseline, week 1 (first vaccination visit). Treatment specified: pre-vaccination baseline after standard-of-care therapy. The source of this sequence is a woman between 45 and 60 years old with glioma. Sequences were derived from PBMCs, sampled from a glioma patient treated with radiotherapy, temozolomide or both. This chain joins TRBV9 and TRBJ1-5; a weak D match, TRBD1 (6 bases). This CDR3 is CASSVTGRLNQPQHF. CDR3 DNA: TGTGCCAGCAGCGTAACAGGGAGGCTCAATCAGCCCCAGCATTTT.